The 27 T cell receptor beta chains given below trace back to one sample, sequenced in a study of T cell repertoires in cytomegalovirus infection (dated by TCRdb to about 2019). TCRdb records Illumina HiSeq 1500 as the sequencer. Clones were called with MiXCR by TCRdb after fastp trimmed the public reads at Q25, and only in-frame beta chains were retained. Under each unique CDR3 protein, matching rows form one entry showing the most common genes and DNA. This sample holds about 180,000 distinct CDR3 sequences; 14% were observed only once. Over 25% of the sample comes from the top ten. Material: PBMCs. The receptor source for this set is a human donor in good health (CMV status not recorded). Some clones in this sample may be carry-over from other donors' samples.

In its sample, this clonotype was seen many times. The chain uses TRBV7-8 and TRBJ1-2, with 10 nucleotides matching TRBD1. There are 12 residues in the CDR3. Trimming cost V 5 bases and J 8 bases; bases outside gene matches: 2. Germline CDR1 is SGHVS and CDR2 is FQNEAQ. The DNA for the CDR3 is TGTGCCAGCAGCGGGACAGGGGTCGGCTACACCTTC. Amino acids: CASSGTGVGYTF.

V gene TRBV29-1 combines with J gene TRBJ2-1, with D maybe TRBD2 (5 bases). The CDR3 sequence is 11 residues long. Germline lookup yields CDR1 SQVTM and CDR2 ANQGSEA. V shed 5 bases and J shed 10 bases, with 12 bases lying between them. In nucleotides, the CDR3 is TGCAGCGTTCATAGGAGAGGGGAGCAGTTCTTC. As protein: CSVHRRGEQFF.

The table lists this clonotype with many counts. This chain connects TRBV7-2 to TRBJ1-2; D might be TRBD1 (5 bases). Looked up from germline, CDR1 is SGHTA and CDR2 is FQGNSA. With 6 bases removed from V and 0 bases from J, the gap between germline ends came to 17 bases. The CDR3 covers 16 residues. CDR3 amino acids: CASSIVGPGANYGYTF. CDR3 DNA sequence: TGTGCCAGCAGTATAGTGGGGCCGGGAGCTAACTATGGCTACACCTTC.

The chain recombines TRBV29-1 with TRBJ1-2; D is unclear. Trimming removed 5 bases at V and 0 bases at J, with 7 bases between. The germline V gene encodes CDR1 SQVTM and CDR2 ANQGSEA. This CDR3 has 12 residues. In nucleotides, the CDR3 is TGCAGCGTTCAGGATTCTAACTATGGCTACACCTTC. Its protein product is CSVQDSNYGYTF.

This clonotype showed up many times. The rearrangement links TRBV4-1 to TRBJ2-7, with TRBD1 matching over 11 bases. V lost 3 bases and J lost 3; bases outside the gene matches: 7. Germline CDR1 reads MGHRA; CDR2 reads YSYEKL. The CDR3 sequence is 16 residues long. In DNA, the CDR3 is TGCGCCAGCAGCCAGTCTGGAGGGACAGGGGGCTACGAGCAGTACTTC. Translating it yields CASSQSGGTGGYEQYF.

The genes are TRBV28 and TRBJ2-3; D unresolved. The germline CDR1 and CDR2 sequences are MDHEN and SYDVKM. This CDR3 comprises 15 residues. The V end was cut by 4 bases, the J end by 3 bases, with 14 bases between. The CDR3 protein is CASSSSSPWTDTQYF. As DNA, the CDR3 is TGTGCCAGCAGTTCGTCGTCCCCCTGGACAGATACGCAGTATTTT.

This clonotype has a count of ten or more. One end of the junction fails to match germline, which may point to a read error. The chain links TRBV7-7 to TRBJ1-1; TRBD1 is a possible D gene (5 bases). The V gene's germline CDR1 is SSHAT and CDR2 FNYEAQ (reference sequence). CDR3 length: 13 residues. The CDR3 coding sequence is TGTGCTAGCAGCCAGGACAAGAACACTGAAGCTTTCTTT. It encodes CASSQDKNTEAFF. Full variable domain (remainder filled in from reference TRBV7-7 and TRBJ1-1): GAGVSQSPRYKVTKRGQDVTLRCDPISSHATLYWYQQALGQGPEFLTYFNYEAQPDKSGLPSDRFSAERPEGSISTLTIQRTEQRDSAMYRCASSQDKNTEAFFGQGTRLTVV.

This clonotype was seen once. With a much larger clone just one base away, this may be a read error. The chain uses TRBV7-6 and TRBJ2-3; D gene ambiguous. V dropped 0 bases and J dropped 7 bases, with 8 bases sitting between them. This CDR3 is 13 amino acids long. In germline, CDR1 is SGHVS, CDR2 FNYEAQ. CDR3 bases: TGTGCCAGCAGCTTAGCGGTCAGAAATACGCAGTATTTT. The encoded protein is CASSLAVRNTQYF.

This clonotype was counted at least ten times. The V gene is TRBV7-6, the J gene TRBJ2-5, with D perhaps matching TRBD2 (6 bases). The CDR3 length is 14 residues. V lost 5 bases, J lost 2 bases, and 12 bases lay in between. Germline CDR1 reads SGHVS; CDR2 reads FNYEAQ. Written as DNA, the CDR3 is TGTGCCAGCAGCCGAGACGGGGGACAAGAGACCCAGTACTTC. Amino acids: CASSRDGGQETQYF.

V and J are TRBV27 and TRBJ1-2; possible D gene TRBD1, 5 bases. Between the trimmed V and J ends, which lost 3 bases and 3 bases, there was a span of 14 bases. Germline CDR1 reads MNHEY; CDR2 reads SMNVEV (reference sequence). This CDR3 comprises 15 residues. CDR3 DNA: TGTGCCAGCAGTTTTGGCCCCCAGGGAGACTATGGCTACACCTTC. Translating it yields CASSFGPQGDYGYTF.

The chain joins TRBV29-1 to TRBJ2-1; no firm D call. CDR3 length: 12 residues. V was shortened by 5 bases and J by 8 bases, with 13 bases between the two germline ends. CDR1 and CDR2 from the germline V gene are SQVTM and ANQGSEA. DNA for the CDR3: TGCAGCGTTTGGCGCCGGACGGATGAGCAGTTCTTC. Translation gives CSVWRRTDEQFF.

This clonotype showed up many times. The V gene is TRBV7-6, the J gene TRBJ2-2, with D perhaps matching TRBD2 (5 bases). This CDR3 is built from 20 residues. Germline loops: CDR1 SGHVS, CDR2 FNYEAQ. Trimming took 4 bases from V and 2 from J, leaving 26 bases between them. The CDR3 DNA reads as TGTGCCAGCAGCTCCCCGATTTACCGAGGGAAAAGTCCAAACACCGGGGAGCTGTTTTTT. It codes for CASSSPIYRGKSPNTGELFF.

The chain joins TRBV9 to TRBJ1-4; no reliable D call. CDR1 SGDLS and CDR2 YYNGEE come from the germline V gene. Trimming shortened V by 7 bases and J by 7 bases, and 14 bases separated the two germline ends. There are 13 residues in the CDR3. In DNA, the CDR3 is TGTGCCAGCGGTACCGCTCCGGGTGAAAAACTGTTTTTT. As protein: CASGTAPGEKLFF.

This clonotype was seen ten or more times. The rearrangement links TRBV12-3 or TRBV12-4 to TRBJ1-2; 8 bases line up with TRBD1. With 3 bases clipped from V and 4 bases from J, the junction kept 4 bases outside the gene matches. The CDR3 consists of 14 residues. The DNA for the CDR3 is TGTGCCAGCAGTTTGCAGGGGGCGATCTATGGCTACACCTTC. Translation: CASSLQGAIYGYTF.

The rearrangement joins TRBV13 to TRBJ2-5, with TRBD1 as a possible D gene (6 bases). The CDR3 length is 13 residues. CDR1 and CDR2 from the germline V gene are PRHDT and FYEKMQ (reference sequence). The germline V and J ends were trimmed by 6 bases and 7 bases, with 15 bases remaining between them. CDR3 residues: CASRPGEYGTQYF. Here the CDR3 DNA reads TGTGCCAGCAGGCCAGGGGAATACGGGACCCAGTACTTC.

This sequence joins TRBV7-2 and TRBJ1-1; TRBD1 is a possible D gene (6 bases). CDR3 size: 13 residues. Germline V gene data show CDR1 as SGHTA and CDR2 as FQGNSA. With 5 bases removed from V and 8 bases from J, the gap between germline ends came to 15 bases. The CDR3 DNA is TGTGCCAGCAGCCTGCCTATCGACAGGGAAGCTTTCTTT. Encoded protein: CASSLPIDREAFF.

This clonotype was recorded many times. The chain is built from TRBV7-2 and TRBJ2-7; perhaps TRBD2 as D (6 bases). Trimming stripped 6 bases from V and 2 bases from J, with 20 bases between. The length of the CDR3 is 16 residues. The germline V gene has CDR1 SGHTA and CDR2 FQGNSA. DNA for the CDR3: TGTGCCAGCAGATATCGAGCGGGCCCGGCCCCCTACGAGCAGTACTTC. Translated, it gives CASRYRAGPAPYEQYF.

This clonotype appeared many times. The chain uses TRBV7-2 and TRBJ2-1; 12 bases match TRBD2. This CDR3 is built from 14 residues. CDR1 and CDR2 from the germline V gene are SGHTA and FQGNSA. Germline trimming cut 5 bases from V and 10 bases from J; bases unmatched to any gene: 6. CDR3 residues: CASSILAGGGEQFF. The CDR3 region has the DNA TGTGCCAGCAGCATCCTAGCGGGAGGGGGGGAGCAGTTCTTC.

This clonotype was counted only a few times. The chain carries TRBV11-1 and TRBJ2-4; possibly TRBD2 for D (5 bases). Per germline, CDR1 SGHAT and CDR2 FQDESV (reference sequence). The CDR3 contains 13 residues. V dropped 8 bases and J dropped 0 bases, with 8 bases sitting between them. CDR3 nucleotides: TGTGCCAGCTCAGGACTAGCCAAAAACATTCAGTACTTC. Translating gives CASSGLAKNIQYF.

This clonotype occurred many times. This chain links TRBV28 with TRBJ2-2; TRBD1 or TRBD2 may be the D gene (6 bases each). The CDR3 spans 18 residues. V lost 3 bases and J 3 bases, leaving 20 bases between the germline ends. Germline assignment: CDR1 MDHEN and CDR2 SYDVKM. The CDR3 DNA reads TGTGCCAGCAGTTTTCAAGTATGGGGGCGGGGCTACACCGGGGAGCTGTTTTTT. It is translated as CASSFQVWGRGYTGELFF.

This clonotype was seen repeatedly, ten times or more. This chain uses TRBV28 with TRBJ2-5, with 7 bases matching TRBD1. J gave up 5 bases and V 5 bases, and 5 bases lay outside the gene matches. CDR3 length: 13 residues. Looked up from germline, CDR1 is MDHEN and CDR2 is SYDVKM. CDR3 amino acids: CASSRQGWETQYF. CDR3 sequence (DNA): TGTGCCAGCAGTCGACAGGGTTGGGAGACCCAGTACTTC.

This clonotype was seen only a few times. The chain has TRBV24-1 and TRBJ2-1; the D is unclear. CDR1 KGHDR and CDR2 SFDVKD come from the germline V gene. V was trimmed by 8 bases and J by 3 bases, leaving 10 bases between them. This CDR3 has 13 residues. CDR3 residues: CATTDGNYNEQFF. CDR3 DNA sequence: TGTGCCACCACGGACGGTAACTACAATGAGCAGTTCTTC.

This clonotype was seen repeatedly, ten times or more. CDR3 coding DNA: TGTGCCAGCAGCTCCGGCGCCGAGAGGGACTGGGAGACCCAGTACTTC. This encodes CASSSGAERDWETQYF. The chain carries TRBV28 and TRBJ2-5; a weak D match, TRBD2 (6 bases). Trimming pared 6 bases from V and 5 bases from J, leaving 22 bases between. Germline V lookup: CDR1 MDHEN, CDR2 SYDVKM. The CDR3 extends over 16 amino acids.

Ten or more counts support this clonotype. The CDR3 nucleotides are TGTGCCTCGGGGTCGGGGGCCAATAATCAGCCCCAGCATTTT. It is translated as CASGSGANNQPQHF. This chain uses TRBV6-1 with TRBJ1-5; D may be TRBD1 (6 bases). This CDR3 is 14 amino acids long. Germline-derived CDR1 and CDR2 are MNHNS and SASEGT. Trimming shortened V by 11 bases and J by 4 bases, and 18 bases separated the two germline ends.

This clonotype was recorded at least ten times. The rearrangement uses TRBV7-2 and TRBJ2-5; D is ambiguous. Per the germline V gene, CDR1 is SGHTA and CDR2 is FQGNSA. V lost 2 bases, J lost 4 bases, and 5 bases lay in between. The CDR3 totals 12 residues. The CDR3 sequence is CASSLTRETQYF. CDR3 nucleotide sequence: TGTGCCAGCAGCTTAACGAGAGAGACCCAGTACTTC.

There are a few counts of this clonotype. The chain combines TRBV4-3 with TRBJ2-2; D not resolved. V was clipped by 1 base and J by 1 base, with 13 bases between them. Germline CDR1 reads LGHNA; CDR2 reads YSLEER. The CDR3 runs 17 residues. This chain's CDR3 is CASSQGPSLLNTGELFF. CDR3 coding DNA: TGCGCCAGCAGCCAAGGACCTTCATTGTTGAACACCGGGGAGCTGTTTTTT.

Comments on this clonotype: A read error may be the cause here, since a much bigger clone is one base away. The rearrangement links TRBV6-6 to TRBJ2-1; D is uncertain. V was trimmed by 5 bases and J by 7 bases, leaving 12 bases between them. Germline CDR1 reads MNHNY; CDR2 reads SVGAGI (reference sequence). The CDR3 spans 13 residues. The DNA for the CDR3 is TGTGCCAGCAGTGATTCTCCCGGTAATGAGCAGTTCTTC. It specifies CASSDSPGNEQFF.